This T cell receptor beta chain comes out of a study of neurological immune-mediated disorders. The CDR3 consists of 14 residues. Germline CDR1 reads MGHRA; CDR2 reads YSYEKL. V trimming: 2 bases; J trimming: 7 bases; junction bases outside the gene matches: 4. General observations from the study: Multiple sclerosis was found to have the least TCR clonal expansion, below healthy controls, and HTLV-1-associated myelopathy the most.

TCRdb re-called the 5' RACE reads with MiXCR, one entry per CDR3 protein. The sample holds some 66,000 distinct CDR3 sequences, 4.5% seen once. The study built unsorted libraries from 2 million PBMCs kept at -80 C. This clonotype has ten or more counts. Its antigen is not identified. This receptor was identified in a man aged 30 to 39 with multiple sclerosis. The sample comprised PBMCs. The chain recombines TRBV4-1 with TRBJ1-2, with 10 nucleotides matching TRBD1. CDR3 sequence: CASSQRQGAGGYTF. The CDR3 coding sequence is TGCGCCAGCAGCCAAAGACAGGGGGCGGGTGGCTACACCTTC.